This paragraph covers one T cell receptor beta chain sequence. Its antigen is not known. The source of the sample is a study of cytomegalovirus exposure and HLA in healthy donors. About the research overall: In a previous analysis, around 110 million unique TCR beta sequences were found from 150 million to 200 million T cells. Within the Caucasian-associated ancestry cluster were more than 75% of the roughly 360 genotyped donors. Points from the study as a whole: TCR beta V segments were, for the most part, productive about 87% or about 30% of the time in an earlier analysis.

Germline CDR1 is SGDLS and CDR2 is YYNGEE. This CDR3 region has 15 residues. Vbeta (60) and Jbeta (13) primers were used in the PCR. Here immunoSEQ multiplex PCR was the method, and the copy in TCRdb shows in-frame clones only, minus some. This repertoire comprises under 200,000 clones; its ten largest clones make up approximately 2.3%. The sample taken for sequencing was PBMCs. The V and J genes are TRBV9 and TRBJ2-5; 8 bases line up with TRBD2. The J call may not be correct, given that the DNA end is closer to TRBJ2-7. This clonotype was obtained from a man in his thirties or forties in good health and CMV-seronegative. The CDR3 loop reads CASSNGAGGINEQYF. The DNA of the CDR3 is TGTGCCAGCAGTAACGGGGCGGGAGGTATTAACGAGCAGTACTTC.